This T cell receptor (beta chain) was sequenced in a study of T cells in Graves' hyperthyroidism and ophthalmopathy. This clonotype was observed once. Its target is not known. Study-wide points: Separation of ophthalmopathy from stable hyperthyroidism was achieved by a 13 V-J model.

V lost 7 bases and J lost 0; bases outside the gene matches: 10. Germline lookup yields CDR1 SEHNR and CDR2 FQNEAQ (reference sequence). The CDR3 is made up of 16 amino acids. The source material, RNA transcripts, was used to amplify TCR beta CDR3 regions. The primer set for the first-round RT-PCR of the TCR CDR3 was HTBI. TCRdb called the multiplex PCR reads again in MiXCR, with one record for every CDR3 protein. The sample has 450,000 to 700,000 distinct CDR3 sequences; 46% are singletons. Clinical symptoms, serum thyroxine, TRAb, thyroid ultrasound and orbital computed tomography informed diagnoses.

The chain joins TRBV7-9 to TRBJ1-1, with 8 bases lining up with TRBD1. The sequencing sample was made of peripheral blood or thyroid tissue (not recorded which). The receptor was isolated from an adult woman with Graves' disease, either hyperthyroidism or ophthalmopathy (not recorded which). The CDR3 nucleotides read TGTGCCAGCACCGTCACCGGGACAGGAATGAACACTGAAGCTTTCTTT. It is translated as CASTVTGTGMNTEAFF.